What follows describes a single TCR beta chain. The authors ran the immunoSEQ assay, v3.0, at survey level. TCRdb keeps only in-frame clones here, not all; method: immunoSEQ multiplex PCR. This table has about 21,000 clones, about 85% appearing once. This record comes from a study of long-term antiretroviral therapy in people with HIV. Between the trimmed V and J ends, which lost 1 base and 0 bases, there was a span of 6 bases. CDR3 length equals 15 residues. CDR1 is SGHVS and CDR2 is FQNEAQ in the germline V gene. The chain combines TRBV7-8 with TRBJ1-4, with D unclear. This receptor was obtained from a man aged 18 to 35 with HIV. The material sequenced was unsorted PBMCs, taken roughly 4 years after starting antiretroviral therapy. In DNA, the CDR3 is TGTGCCAGCAGCTTAGACGGGTCAACTAATGAAAAACTGTTTTTT. The encoded protein is CASSLDGSTNEKLFF.